These 10 T cell receptor beta chains share one sample of origin, sequenced in a study. Assay used: immunoSEQ multiplex PCR; TCRdb lists only in-frame clones, some missing. Of around 49,000 clones listed, over 85% are singletons. Sequencing input: PBMCs. The receptors were gathered from a middle-aged man with rheumatoid arthritis.

The genes are TRBV18 and TRBJ2-7; D possibly corresponds to TRBD1 (6 bases). V dropped 0 bases and J dropped 5 bases, with 11 bases sitting between them. This CDR3 has 14 amino acids. Per the germline V gene, CDR1 is KGHSH and CDR2 is LQKENI. The CDR3 nucleotides are TGTGCCAGCTCACCACCGAGAGGGGGACACGAGCAGTACTTC. Protein: CASSPPRGGHEQYF.

This chain links TRBV6-5 with TRBJ2-1, with 10 bases identical to TRBD1. After removal of 2 bases from V and 6 bases from J, the junction contained 7 bases not matched to a gene. The CDR3 consists of 16 residues. Germline V CDR1 and CDR2: MNHEY, SVGAGI. The DNA of the CDR3 is TGTGCCAGCAGTTACCCAGACAGGGGGCACGGCAATGAGCAGTTCTTC. As protein: CASSYPDRGHGNEQFF.

This rearrangement joins TRBV14 to TRBJ2-5, with 8 nucleotides matching TRBD1. CDR1 is SGHDN and CDR2 is FVKESK in the germline V gene. The J segment lost 3 bases and the V segment lost 4 bases, leaving 4 bases of the junction unmatched. CDR3 length: 14 residues. The CDR3 DNA sequence: TGTGCCAGCAGCCTACTGGGACAGGAAGAGACCCAGTACTTC. Translation: CASSLLGQEETQYF.

The CDR3, as DNA: TGTGCCAGCAGACCGCCTACAGGAACCTACGAGCAGTACTTC. Protein product: CASRPPTGTYEQYF. The chain combines TRBV2 with TRBJ2-7; maybe TRBD1 (5 bases). Germline V lookup: CDR1 SNHLY, CDR2 FYNNEI. The V gene lost 6 bases and the J gene lost 2 bases, with 14 bases spanning the gap. The CDR3 is 14 residues long.

The chain recombines TRBV7-9 with TRBJ1-2; D gene ambiguous. Germline V gene sequence: CDR1 SEHNR, CDR2 FQNEAQ (reference sequence). The CDR3 loop spans 14 amino acids. Trimming removed 4 bases from V and 2 bases from J, with 11 bases in between. The CDR3: CASSSSTANYGYTF. In nucleotides, the CDR3 is TGTGCCAGCAGCTCCTCCACGGCCAACTATGGCTACACCTTC.

This chain links TRBV12-3 or TRBV12-4 with TRBJ2-7; tentative D call: TRBD2 (6 bases). Trimming took off 5 bases at V and 3 bases at J, with 8 bases between the two ends. CDR3 length: 12 amino acids. The CDR3 DNA reads as TGTGCCAGCAGTCCGGGGGTCTACGAGCAGTACTTC. It encodes CASSPGVYEQYF.

This clone has just one count. The rearrangement joins TRBV24-1 to TRBJ2-2, with D perhaps matching TRBD2 (5 bases). The ends were cut back, 0 bases at V and 3 bases at J, with 10 bases in the middle. The CDR3 is 16 residues long. Germline CDR1 is KGHDR and CDR2 is SFDVKD. CDR3 sequence reads: CATSDLRGSDTGELFF. The CDR3 nucleotides read TGTGCCACCAGTGATTTGCGGGGTTCGGACACCGGGGAGCTGTTTTTT.

This chain links TRBV14 with TRBJ1-2, with D uncertain. Germline lookup yields CDR1 SGHDN and CDR2 FVKESK. This CDR3 comprises 13 residues. Trimming left V 1 base short and J 4 bases short, with 7 bases between. CDR3: CASSQVQLYGYTF. The CDR3, as DNA: TGTGCCAGCAGCCAAGTACAGCTCTATGGCTACACCTTC.

This chain connects TRBV6-2 or TRBV6-3 to TRBJ1-1, with D uncertain. Germline loops: CDR1 MNHEY, CDR2 SVGEGT. Trimming removed 0 bases at V and 7 bases at J, with 15 bases between. The CDR3 length is 15 residues. The CDR3 reads CASSYSRTGTFEAFF. CDR3 sequence (DNA): TGTGCCAGCAGTTACTCGAGAACGGGAACTTTTGAAGCTTTCTTT.

The CDR3 reads CASSIDAELTGDPYSNQPQHF. The CDR3 nucleotides are TGTGCCAGTAGTATAGACGCCGAGTTGACAGGAGACCCTTATAGCAATCAGCCCCAGCATTTT. V and J are TRBV19 and TRBJ1-5; D may be TRBD1 (6 bases). This CDR3 is 21 amino acids long. V lost 0 bases, J lost 0 bases, and 24 bases lay in between. Germline V gene sequence: CDR1 LNHDA, CDR2 SQIVND (reference sequence). The complete variable domain, with remaining parts taken from reference TRBV19 and TRBJ1-5, reads DGGITQSPKYLFRKEGQNVTLSCEQNLNHDAMYWYRQDPGQGLRLIYYSQIVNDFQKGDIAEGYSVSREKKESFPLTVTSAQKNPTAFYLCASSIDAELTGDPYSNQPQHFGDGTRLSIL.